The source of this T cell receptor (beta chain) is a study of blood T cell repertoires in COVID-19. On the study more broadly: T cells, B-cell-depleted T cells, or PBMCs supplied cDNA or gDNA.

Per germline, CDR1 PRHDT and CDR2 FYEKMQ (reference sequence). V shed 5 bases and J shed 1 base, with 8 bases lying between them. The CDR3 is 13 amino acids. Authors' analysis steps: Researchers report that nucleated cell counts were estimated from reference gene primer amplification. The assay was immunoSEQ multiplex PCR, and TCRdb's table has in-frame clones only and misses some. Clone size and the V and J calls come from that table; the DNA yielded D and trimming. This sample has some 110,000 clones, with roughly 84% found just once. The sample holds a few counts of this clone. Sequenced: peripheral blood. The origin of this receptor is a woman in her seventies with acute or convalescent COVID-19. The chain joins TRBV13 to TRBJ1-1; D gene uncertain. CDR3 nucleotide sequence: TGTGCCAGCAGCCCCCCCAGGAACACTGAAGCTTTCTTT. Translation gives CASSPPRNTEAFF.